Listed below are T cell receptor beta chains from one sample, sequenced in a study of cytomegalovirus exposure and HLA in healthy donors. Here immunoSEQ multiplex PCR was the method, and the copy in TCRdb shows in-frame clones only, minus some. This table has some 40,000 clones, over 40% appearing once. Sample: PBMCs. The origin of the receptors is a woman aged 40 to 50 in good health and CMV-seropositive. CDR3s include the opening cysteine and the closing phenylalanine or tryptophan. D genes are given only for firm matches. Clone size is shown for a subset of rows, as once, few, many or a class of expanded clone.

V: TRBV6-5
size: few
D: -
J: TRBJ1-6
CDR3: CASRSGLINNSPLHF
DNA: TGTGCCAGCAGATCCGGACTGATAAATAATTCACCCCTCCACTTT

V: TRBV7-9
size: -
D: -
J: TRBJ1-4
CDR3: CASSLVPGGFNEKLFF
DNA: TGTGCCAGCAGCTTAGTACCGGGGGGCTTCAATGAAAAACTGTTTTTT

V: TRBV28
size: -
D: -
J: TRBJ1-4
CDR3: CASSWKGGNEKLFF
DNA: TGTGCCAGCAGTTGGAAGGGAGGGAACGAAAAACTGTTTTTT

V: TRBV30
size: few
D: TRBD1
J: TRBJ1-2
CDR3: CAWTKGALRLYGYTF
DNA: TGTGCCTGGACCAAGGGGGCCCTTCGACTCTATGGCTACACCTTC

V: TRBV2
size: -
D: -
J: TRBJ1-2
CDR3: CASSIGEYGYTF
DNA: TGTGCCAGCAGTATAGGGGAATATGGCTACACCTTC

V: TRBV10-3
size: -
D: TRBD2
J: TRBJ2-3
CDR3: CAAKAGASTDTQYF
DNA: TGTGCCGCGAAAGCGGGGGCCAGCACAGATACGCAGTATTTT

V: TRBV5-1
size: -
D: -
J: TRBJ1-1
CDR3: CASSVTGQAEAFF
DNA: TGCGCCAGCAGCGTTACTGGACAAGCTGAAGCTTTCTTT

V: TRBV4-3
size: -
D: TRBD2
J: TRBJ2-3
CDR3: CASSPMTGTSSPLYF
DNA: TGCGCCAGCAGCCCGATGACTGGGACTAGTAGCCCCCTGTATTTT

V: TRBV7-9
size: -
D: -
J: TRBJ1-2
CDR3: CASSLGDRFYGYTF
DNA: TGTGCCAGCAGCTTAGGCGACAGGTTCTATGGCTACACCTTC

V: TRBV7-2
size: few
D: -
J: TRBJ1-5
CDR3: CASSLDYSNQPQHF
DNA: TGTGCCAGCAGCCTAGACTATAGCAATCAGCCCCAGCATTTT

V: TRBV30
size: -
D: TRBD1
J: TRBJ2-3
CDR3: CAWNVGQSTDTQYF
DNA: TGTGCCTGGAATGTGGGACAGTCCACAGATACGCAGTATTTT

V: TRBV7-2
size: few
D: -
J: TRBJ1-1
CDR3: CASSFSLEAFF
DNA: TGTGCCAGCAGCTTCTCTCTTGAAGCTTTCTTT

V: TRBV19
size: once
D: TRBD2
J: TRBJ2-5
CDR3: CASSLLAGGRETQYF
DNA: TGTGCCAGTAGTTTACTAGCGGGGGGGCGGGAGACCCAGTACTTC

V: TRBV18
size: few
D: -
J: TRBJ2-1
CDR3: CASSPRLTSFNEQFF
DNA: TGTGCCAGCTCACCACGCTTAACTAGCTTCAATGAGCAGTTCTTC

V: TRBV5-4
size: few
D: -
J: TRBJ2-5
CDR3: CASSQDSQETQYF
DNA: TGTGCCAGCAGCCAGGACAGCCAAGAGACCCAGTACTTC

V: TRBV6-6
size: -
D: -
J: TRBJ1-1
CDR3: CASSTPRGDFEAFF
DNA: TGTGCCAGCAGTACCCCTCGGGGAGACTTTGAAGCTTTCTTT

V: TRBV5-6
size: -
D: -
J: TRBJ2-1
CDR3: CASSPATANEQFF
DNA: TGTGCCAGCAGCCCGGCCACAGCCAATGAGCAGTTCTTC

V: TRBV5-6
size: -
D: TRBD1
J: TRBJ1-2
CDR3: CASSLSLQGVLRYGYTF
DNA: TGTGCCAGCAGCTTGAGTCTACAGGGGGTTTTACGTTATGGCTACACCTTC

V: TRBV7-6
size: once
D: TRBD2
J: TRBJ2-1
CDR3: CASSLRTSGYNEQFF
DNA: TGTGCCAGCAGCTTGAGGACTAGCGGATACAATGAGCAGTTCTTC

V: TRBV4-2
size: -
D: -
J: TRBJ1-6
CDR3: CASTTNYPADYNSPLHF
DNA: TGTGCCAGCACCACCAACTACCCCGCAGATTATAATTCACCCCTCCACTTT

V: TRBV6-6
size: -
D: -
J: TRBJ2-7
CDR3: CASQVSPGDYEQYF
DNA: TGTGCCAGCCAAGTCAGTCCGGGGGACTACGAGCAGTACTTC

V: TRBV29-1
size: -
D: TRBD2
J: TRBJ2-1
CDR3: CSVYKSEGTRAVF
DNA: TGCAGCGTGTATAAAAGCGAAGGGACTAGGGCTGTCTTC

V: TRBV21-1
size: -
D: -
J: TRBJ2-7
CDR3: CASSNPEQYF
DNA: TGTGCCAGCAGCAACCCAGAGCAGTACTTC

V: TRBV6-1
size: -
D: TRBD1
J: TRBJ1-5
CDR3: CASSPDRGGQPQHF
DNA: TGTGCCAGCAGTCCTGACAGGGGCGGGCAGCCCCAGCATTTT

V: TRBV14
size: few
D: -
J: TRBJ1-2
CDR3: CASSQDWRAGYTF
DNA: TGTGCCAGCAGCCAAGATTGGAGGGCTGGCTACACCTTC

V: TRBV7-9
size: -
D: -
J: TRBJ1-4
CDR3: CASSPHSRVRFEKLFF
DNA: TGTGCCAGCAGCCCCCATAGCAGGGTCCGGTTCGAAAAACTGTTTTTT

V: TRBV19
size: -
D: -
J: TRBJ2-4
CDR3: CATRGGAANIQYF
DNA: TGTGCCACGCGCGGAGGGGCGGCAAACATTCAGTACTTC

V: TRBV5-5
size: once
D: TRBD1
J: TRBJ2-2
CDR3: CASSLEPRDRGHGGELFF
DNA: TGTGCCAGCAGCTTGGAGCCAAGAGACAGGGGGCATGGCGGGGAGCTGTTTTTT

V: TRBV6-5
size: once
D: TRBD1
J: TRBJ2-7
CDR3: CASSYSMNRGQGEQYF
DNA: TGTGCCAGCAGTTACTCGATGAACAGGGGGCAAGGCGAGCAGTACTTC

V: TRBV5-4
size: -
D: -
J: TRBJ2-7
CDR3: CASSLAQGTYEQYF
DNA: TGTGCCAGCAGCTTGGCTCAGGGGACCTACGAGCAGTACTTC

V: TRBV7-9
size: once
D: -
J: TRBJ2-1
CDR3: CASSLSSAGRYNEQFF
DNA: TGTGCCAGCAGCTTATCTTCGGCGGGACGTTACAATGAGCAGTTCTTC

V: TRBV7-2
size: -
D: -
J: TRBJ1-3
CDR3: CASSAAGNTIYF
DNA: TGTGCCAGCAGCGCCGCGGGAAACACCATATATTTT

V: TRBV7-9
size: -
D: -
J: TRBJ2-3
CDR3: CASSLGEGPRTDTQYF
DNA: TGTGCCAGCAGCTTAGGCGAGGGTCCTCGCACAGATACGCAGTATTTT

V: TRBV10-1
size: -
D: -
J: TRBJ2-2
CDR3: CGLTGNTGELFF
DNA: TGCGGGTTGACAGGTAACACCGGGGAGCTGTTTTTT

V: TRBV19
size: many
D: TRBD1
J: TRBJ1-1
CDR3: CASRDGDRKNTEAFF
DNA: TGTGCCAGTAGAGACGGGGACAGGAAGAACACTGAAGCTTTCTTT

V: TRBV30
size: few
D: TRBD1
J: TRBJ1-2
CDR3: CAWSHNRGPYGYTF
DNA: TGTGCCTGGAGTCATAACAGGGGGCCATATGGCTACACCTTC

V: TRBV11-3
size: once
D: -
J: TRBJ1-1
CDR3: CASSLPDSGTEAFF
DNA: TGTGCCAGCAGCTTACCAGACTCGGGCACTGAAGCTTTCTTT

V: TRBV5-1
size: few
D: -
J: TRBJ2-7
CDR3: CASSLGRGVDEQYF
DNA: TGCGCCAGCAGCTTGGGCAGGGGAGTGGACGAGCAGTACTTC

V: TRBV15
size: -
D: TRBD2
J: TRBJ2-2
CDR3: CATSSRGGNGGELFF
DNA: TGTGCCACCAGCAGTCGCGGGGGGAATGGCGGGGAGCTGTTTTTT

V: TRBV2
size: few
D: TRBD1
J: TRBJ1-6
CDR3: CASSPQQGNSPLHF
DNA: TGTGCCAGCAGTCCGCAACAGGGGAACTCACCCCTCCACTTT

V: TRBV5-6
size: -
D: TRBD2
J: TRBJ2-1
CDR3: CASSLAGGLGGNEQFF
DNA: TGTGCCAGCAGCTTGGCCGGGGGACTAGGTGGCAATGAGCAGTTCTTC

V: TRBV15
size: once
D: TRBD1
J: TRBJ2-6
CDR3: CATSNRDSSSGANVLTF
DNA: TGTGCCACCAGCAACCGGGACAGCAGCTCTGGGGCCAACGTCCTGACTTTC

V: TRBV30
size: few
D: TRBD1
J: TRBJ1-4
CDR3: CAWGQGATNEKLFF
DNA: TGTGCCTGGGGACAGGGTGCAACTAATGAAAAACTGTTTTTT

V: TRBV7-8
size: -
D: -
J: TRBJ2-5
CDR3: CASSLAIPSSILEETQYF
DNA: TGTGCCAGCAGCTTAGCGATTCCGTCTAGCATTCTGGAAGAGACCCAGTACTTC

V: TRBV6-6
size: -
D: -
J: TRBJ1-2
CDR3: CASSPTKGYTF
DNA: TGTGCCAGCAGTCCCACAAAGGGCTACACCTTC

V: TRBV19
size: -
D: TRBD1
J: TRBJ1-5
CDR3: CASGDRGGNQPQHF
DNA: TGTGCCAGTGGAGACAGGGGCGGCAATCAGCCCCAGCATTTT

V: TRBV11-3
size: few
D: TRBD2
J: TRBJ2-1
CDR3: CASSLKGPGLAGGNEQFF
DNA: TGTGCCAGCAGCTTAAAAGGGCCGGGACTAGCGGGGGGAAATGAGCAGTTCTTC